This TCR beta chain emerged from a study of blood T cell repertoires in COVID-19 (dated by TCRdb to 2020 to 2021). With regard to the full study: Collaborator samples came from the United States, Italy and Spain and covered acute and convalescent phases of COVID-19. The repertoires were released in a freely available public database intended as a resource for research on the immune response to SARS-CoV-2. Samples were obtained from the ongoing ImmuneRACE study (first 160 participants) and from approximately 1,200 subjects provided by 6 global collaborators. Where HLA class I and class II types were available, the types were taken from metadata supplied by the sample provider, not from assay-based typing. The prospective study material was composed of cDNA or gDNA derived from T cells, B-cell-depleted T cells, or PBMCs. Subjects who had been exposed to COVID-19, were actively infected with it, or had recovered from it provided the deeply sampled blood TCRbeta repertoires that made up the dataset. Sample metadata almost always included a de-identified subject ID, COVID-19 status, age in years and sex.

TCRbeta CDR3 regions were amplified from genomic DNA by means of the immunoSEQ Assay, a bias-controlled multiplex PCR. For the original study's pipeline: Within the assay, amplification of reference gene primers was used to estimate how many nucleated cells each sample contained. Sequence reads were collapsed and filtered to measure the absolute abundance of every unique TCRbeta CDR3 rearrangement. Productive Simpson clonality was computed per sample as the square root of Simpson's diversity index over productive rearrangements. TCRdb holds this immuneACCESS table with in-frame rearrangements only. Some clones are missing; in checked studies, unresolved V genes explain under half, and the rest has no known cause. From that table come the V and J calls and clone size; the DNA was used to work out D and trimming. In this sample the table shows tens of thousands of clones, around 87% of which occur a single time. Around 1.2% of the sample lies in the top ten.

Collaborating institutions collected whole blood in K2EDTA tubes following their own protocols. For TCRbeta analysis, collaborators shipped samples in one of three forms: frozen whole blood, isolated PBMCs, or DNA extracted from either of those sample types. From a lookup of the germline V gene, CDR1 and CDR2 are SGHAT and FQNNGV. The CDR3 contains 15 residues, cysteine and phenylalanine counted. Here the CDR3 DNA is all that survives: 45 bases in frame from base 1. The V and J ends are trimmed by 1 base and 6 bases, leaving 13 bases between them. Study-wide findings and limitations: The amount of clinical and demographic metadata varied by source and participant and was provided uncurated.

Points on this clone: The specificity of this receptor is unknown. Base qualities are not recorded, but no much larger clone differs from it by a single base.

Recombination connected TRBV11-2 to TRBJ2-1; matching of 5 bases hints at TRBD1 as the D gene. The sample taken for sequencing was peripheral blood. This sequence originates from a woman aged 55-69 years with acute or convalescent COVID-19. Here the CDR3 is given as CASSLGGILSNEQFF. DNA sequence: TGTGCCAGCAGCTTAGGGGGCATCTTGAGCAATGAGCAGTTCTTC. This CDR3, with the reference TRBV11-2 and TRBJ2-1 proteins standing in past its ends, gives the full variable domain EAGVAQSPRYKIIEKRQSVAFWCNPISGHATLYWYQQILGQGPKLLIQFQNNGVVDDSQLPKDRFSAERLKGVDSTLKIQPAKLEDSAVYLCASSLGGILSNEQFFGPGTRLTVL.